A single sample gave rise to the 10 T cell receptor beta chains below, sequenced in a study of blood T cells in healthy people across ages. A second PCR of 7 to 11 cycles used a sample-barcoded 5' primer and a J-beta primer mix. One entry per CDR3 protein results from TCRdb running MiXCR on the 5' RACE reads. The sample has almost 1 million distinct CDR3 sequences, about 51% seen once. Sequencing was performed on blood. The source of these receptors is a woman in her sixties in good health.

The CDR3 spells CASSSLGPCGYTF. CDR3 coding DNA: TGTGCCAGCAGTAGCCTCGGGCCCTGTGGCTACACCTTC. The chain couples TRBV25-1 to TRBJ1-2, with D unclear. Germline V gives CDR1 MGHDK, CDR2 SYGVNS. V gave up 5 bases and J gave up 7 bases, with 14 bases separating them. The CDR3 runs to 13 residues.

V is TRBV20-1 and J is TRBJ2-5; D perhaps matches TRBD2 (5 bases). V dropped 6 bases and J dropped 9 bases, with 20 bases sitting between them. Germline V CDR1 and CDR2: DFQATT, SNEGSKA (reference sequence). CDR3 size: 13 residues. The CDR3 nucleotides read TGCAGTGCCGCAAGGGCATCACTAGGGCCCCAGTACTTC. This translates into CSAARASLGPQYF.

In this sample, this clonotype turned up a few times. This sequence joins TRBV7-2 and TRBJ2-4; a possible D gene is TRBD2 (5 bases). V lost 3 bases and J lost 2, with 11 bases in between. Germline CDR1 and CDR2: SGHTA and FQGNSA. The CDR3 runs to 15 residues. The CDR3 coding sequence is TGTGCCAGCAGCTTCGTGGGAGCACCCAAAAACATTCAGTACTTC. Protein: CASSFVGAPKNIQYF.

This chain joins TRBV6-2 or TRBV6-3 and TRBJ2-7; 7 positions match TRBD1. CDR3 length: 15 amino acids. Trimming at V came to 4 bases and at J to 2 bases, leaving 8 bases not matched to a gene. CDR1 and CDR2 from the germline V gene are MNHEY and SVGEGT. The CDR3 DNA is TGTGCCAGCAGTTTCCCCGGGACAGCGACCTACGAGCAGTACTTC. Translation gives CASSFPGTATYEQYF.

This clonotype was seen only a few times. In DNA form, the CDR3 reads TGTGCCAGCAGTTTAAGCGGCGGAGCCCTCCGGTCCACCCAGTACTTC. Amino acid sequence: CASSLSGGALRSTQYF. V gene TRBV28 combines with J gene TRBJ2-5; TRBD2 might be the D (5 bases). V dropped 2 bases and J dropped 8 bases, with 21 bases sitting between them. Germline V gene lookup returns CDR1 MDHEN and CDR2 SYDVKM. The CDR3 is 16 amino acids.

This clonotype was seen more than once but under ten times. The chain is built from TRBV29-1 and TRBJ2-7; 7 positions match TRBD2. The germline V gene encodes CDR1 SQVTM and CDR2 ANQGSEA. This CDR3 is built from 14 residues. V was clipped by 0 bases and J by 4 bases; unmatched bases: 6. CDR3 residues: CSVEDRSSGYEQYF. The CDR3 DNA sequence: TGCAGCGTTGAAGATAGGTCTAGCGGATACGAGCAGTACTTC.

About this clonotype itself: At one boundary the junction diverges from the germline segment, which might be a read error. CDR3 coding DNA: TGCGCCAGCAGACAAGACAGGGCGGCAGATACGCAGTATTTT. Encoded protein: CASRQDRAADTQYF. V is TRBV4-3 and J is TRBJ2-3, with 7 bases lining up with TRBD1. Germline V gene data show CDR1 as LGHNA and CDR2 as YSLEER. The CDR3 extends over 14 amino acids.

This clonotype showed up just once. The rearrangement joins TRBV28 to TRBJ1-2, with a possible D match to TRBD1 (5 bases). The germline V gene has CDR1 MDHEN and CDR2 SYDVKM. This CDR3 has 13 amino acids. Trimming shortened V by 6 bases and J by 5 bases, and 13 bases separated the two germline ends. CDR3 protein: CASRVLGGYGYTF. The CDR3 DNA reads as TGTGCCAGCAGGGTCCTTGGGGGATATGGCTACACCTTC.

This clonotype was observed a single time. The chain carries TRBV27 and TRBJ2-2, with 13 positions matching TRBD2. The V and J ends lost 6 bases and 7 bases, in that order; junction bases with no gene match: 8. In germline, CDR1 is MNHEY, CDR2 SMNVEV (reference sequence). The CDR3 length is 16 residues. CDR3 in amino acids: CASSRGLAGAFGELFF. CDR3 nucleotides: TGTGCCAGCAGCCGAGGACTAGCGGGAGCATTCGGGGAGCTGTTTTTT.

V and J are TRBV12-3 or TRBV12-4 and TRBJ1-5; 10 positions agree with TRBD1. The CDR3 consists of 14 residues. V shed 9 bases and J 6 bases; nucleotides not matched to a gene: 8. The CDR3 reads CASRRGTGAQPQHF. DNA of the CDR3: TGTGCCAGTCGGCGGGGGACAGGGGCTCAGCCCCAGCATTTT.